The T cell receptor (beta chain) under discussion was sequenced for a study of blood T cell repertoires in COVID-19. Authors' data handling: Cell counts per sample came from amplifying reference gene primers. Method: immunoSEQ multiplex PCR; TCRdb's copy keeps in-frame clones and lacks some. That table furnishes V, J and clone size, whereas the DNA furnished D and trimming. Found here are tens of thousands of clones, just over 85% of them singletons; the top ten hold 4.5% to 5.5%. The V gene's germline CDR1 is MGHDK and CDR2 SYGVNS. Trimming removed 4 bases from V and 5 bases from J; junction bases left unmatched: 12. This CDR3 region has 16 residues.

The sequence was collected from a human donor in a cohort sampled during active COVID-19. Sequencing was carried out using peripheral blood. The chain carries TRBV25-1 and TRBJ2-5; 8 bases fit TRBD2. The CDR3 reads CASSVGSGVTEETQYF. The CDR3 region has the DNA TGTGCCAGCAGTGTTGGTAGCGGGGTTACCGAGGAGACCCAGTACTTC.